This T cell receptor (beta chain) was identified during a study of identical twins. cDNA molecules carried unique molecular identifiers, and template switching added a universal primer site. TCRdb analysed the 5' RACE reads with MiXCR anew, one entry per CDR3 protein. The table has hundreds of thousands of distinct CDR3 sequences, 8.5% to 9.5% seen once; the top ten hold around 0.98%. General study results and limits: For out-of-frame beta sequences, excess twin sharing was weaker.

Germline V gene lookup returns CDR1 SGHRS and CDR2 YFSETQ. The CDR3 runs 15 residues. Trimming removed 4 bases from V and 1 base from J, with 14 bases in between. The sample holds a few counts of this clonotype. No antigen is known for it. These data are also associated with another study on yellow fever vaccine responses in identical twins.

This TCR came from a young woman in good health. Sequenced: PBMCs. The chain has TRBV5-1 and TRBJ1-2; D call uncertain. In nucleotides, the CDR3 is TGCGCCAGCAGCCCAGGCGTAGCTTTTAACTATGGCTACACCTTC. Its protein product is CASSPGVAFNYGYTF.